Listed below are T cell receptor beta chains from one sample, sequenced in a study of CD8+ T cells in alopecia areata. Data came from immunoSEQ multiplex PCR; TCRdb stores just in-frame clones and leaves some out. Here the sample spans 150,000 to 250,000 clones, about 60% being singletons. Sequenced here: CD4+ T cells sorted from blood, sampled at week 4, from a patient treated with tofacitinib. These receptors were collected from a human donor with alopecia areata. The CDR3 runs from the conserved cysteine through the conserved F or W. A D gene is named only where the DNA matches it firmly. Only some rows state a clone size, as once, few, many or a class for expanded clones.

CDR3 protein: CASSSGGLMAFF
CDR3 DNA: TGCGCCAGCAGCTCGGGGGGGCTCATGGCTTTCTTT
D gene: -
V gene: TRBV5-1
clone size: -
J gene: TRBJ1-1

CDR3 protein: CASSRQGAPYTYGYTF
CDR3 DNA: TGTGCCAGCAGCAGACAGGGGGCTCCTTATACCTATGGCTACACCTTC
D gene: TRBD1
V gene: TRBV11-3
clone size: -
J gene: TRBJ1-2

CDR3 protein: CASSLTGTEIAKNIQYF
CDR3 DNA: TGTGCCAGCAGCTTGACCGGGACAGAAATAGCCAAAAACATTCAGTACTTC
D gene: TRBD1
V gene: TRBV5-7
clone size: -
J gene: TRBJ2-4

CDR3 protein: CASSRSGQVHF
CDR3 DNA: TGTGCCAGCAGTCGTTCGGGACAGGTACACTTT
D gene: TRBD1
V gene: TRBV28
clone size: few
J gene: TRBJ1-6

CDR3 protein: CASSRSLSGTRSTGELFF
CDR3 DNA: TGCGCCAGCAGCCGAAGCCTATCCGGGACCCGGTCAACCGGGGAGCTGTTTTTT
D gene: -
V gene: TRBV4-1
clone size: -
J gene: TRBJ2-2

CDR3 protein: CASSQEPDTQYF
CDR3 DNA: TGTGCCAGCAGTCAAGAGCCAGATACGCAGTATTTT
D gene: -
V gene: TRBV7-9
clone size: -
J gene: TRBJ2-3

CDR3 protein: CASSPRQGGTIYF
CDR3 DNA: TGTGCCAGCAGTCCAAGACAGGGAGGAACCATATATTTT
D gene: TRBD1
V gene: TRBV2
clone size: few
J gene: TRBJ1-3

CDR3 protein: CAWSGGRGNQPQHF
CDR3 DNA: TGTGCCTGGAGTGGGGGGCGGGGAAATCAGCCCCAGCATTTT
D gene: -
V gene: TRBV30
clone size: -
J gene: TRBJ1-5

CDR3 protein: CASSDRGPLPYEQYF
CDR3 DNA: TGTGCCAGCAGTGACCGGGGTCCTCTACCGTACGAGCAGTACTTC
D gene: -
V gene: TRBV25-1
clone size: -
J gene: TRBJ2-7

CDR3 protein: CAWSVLGSSNQPQHF
CDR3 DNA: TGTGCCTGGAGTGTACTAGGGAGTAGCAATCAGCCCCAGCATTTT
D gene: -
V gene: TRBV30
clone size: -
J gene: TRBJ1-5

CDR3 protein: CASSLATGDRAVDTQYF
CDR3 DNA: TGTGCCAGCAGCTTAGCCACGGGGGACAGGGCCGTAGATACGCAGTATTTT
D gene: TRBD1
V gene: TRBV7-9
clone size: -
J gene: TRBJ2-3

CDR3 protein: CASSPSPGTESSSGANVLTF
CDR3 DNA: TGCGCCAGCAGCCCTTCACCCGGGACAGAGAGTAGCTCTGGGGCCAACGTCCTGACTTTC
D gene: TRBD1
V gene: TRBV4-1
clone size: -
J gene: TRBJ2-6

CDR3 protein: CASSGTGVSGNTIYF
CDR3 DNA: TGCGCCAGTTCCGGGACAGGCGTCTCTGGAAACACCATATATTTT
D gene: TRBD1
V gene: TRBV5-1
clone size: -
J gene: TRBJ1-3

CDR3 protein: CSVSGTSGDTDTQYF
CDR3 DNA: TGCAGCGTGTCCGGGACTAGCGGGGACACAGATACGCAGTATTTT
D gene: TRBD2
V gene: TRBV29-1
clone size: -
J gene: TRBJ2-3

CDR3 protein: CATRTGEDYGYTF
CDR3 DNA: TGTGCCACACGGACAGGGGAGGACTATGGCTACACCTTC
D gene: TRBD1
V gene: TRBV10-3
clone size: few
J gene: TRBJ1-2

CDR3 protein: CASSVDPAADTQYF
CDR3 DNA: TGTGCCAGCAGTGTGGATCCAGCTGCAGATACGCAGTATTTT
D gene: -
V gene: TRBV25-1
clone size: -
J gene: TRBJ2-3

CDR3 protein: CSVEQSGEAFF
CDR3 DNA: TGCAGCGTTGAGCAGTCGGGTGAAGCTTTCTTT
D gene: -
V gene: TRBV29-1
clone size: few
J gene: TRBJ1-1

CDR3 protein: CASSPRPTGEETQYF
CDR3 DNA: TGCGCCAGCAGCCCTCGACCAACCGGCGAAGAGACCCAGTACTTC
D gene: -
V gene: TRBV5-1
clone size: -
J gene: TRBJ2-5

CDR3 protein: CAWRGNGYTF
CDR3 DNA: TGTGCCTGGAGGGGAAATGGCTACACCTTC
D gene: -
V gene: TRBV30
clone size: -
J gene: TRBJ1-2

CDR3 protein: CASSLDGSGANVLTF
CDR3 DNA: TGCGCCAGCAGCCTCGACGGGTCTGGGGCCAACGTCCTGACTTTC
D gene: -
V gene: TRBV4-3
clone size: -
J gene: TRBJ2-6

CDR3 protein: CASRATSGGAGELFF
CDR3 DNA: TGTGCCAGCAGAGCGACTAGCGGGGGGGCCGGGGAGCTGTTTTTT
D gene: TRBD2
V gene: TRBV2
clone size: few
J gene: TRBJ2-2

CDR3 protein: CAWSPGLPNTGELFF
CDR3 DNA: TGTGCCTGGTCGCCGGGACTGCCGAACACCGGGGAGCTGTTTTTT
D gene: -
V gene: TRBV30
clone size: -
J gene: TRBJ2-2

CDR3 protein: CASSAGLAEETQYF
CDR3 DNA: TGTGCCAGCAGCGCTGGACTAGCCGAAGAGACCCAGTACTTC
D gene: TRBD2
V gene: TRBV5-4
clone size: -
J gene: TRBJ2-5

CDR3 protein: CASSLRTGQGTEAFF
CDR3 DNA: TGTGCCAGTAGTCTCCGGACAGGGCAAGGGACTGAAGCTTTCTTT
D gene: TRBD1
V gene: TRBV19
clone size: -
J gene: TRBJ1-1

CDR3 protein: CASSRNTGGRTEAFF
CDR3 DNA: TGTGCCAGCAGTCGGAATACAGGGGGCCGGACTGAAGCTTTCTTT
D gene: TRBD1
V gene: TRBV27
clone size: once
J gene: TRBJ1-1

CDR3 protein: CATSERTGSSPLHF
CDR3 DNA: TGTGCCACCAGCGAAAGGACAGGGTCTTCACCCCTCCACTTT
D gene: TRBD1
V gene: TRBV15
clone size: -
J gene: TRBJ1-6

CDR3 protein: CASSLDRDQPQHF
CDR3 DNA: TGCGCCAGCAGCTTGGACAGGGATCAGCCCCAGCATTTT
D gene: -
V gene: TRBV5-1
clone size: -
J gene: TRBJ1-5

CDR3 protein: CASSARTGPTGELFF
CDR3 DNA: TGTGCCAGCAGCGCCAGGACAGGGCCCACCGGGGAGCTGTTTTTT
D gene: TRBD1
V gene: TRBV9
clone size: few
J gene: TRBJ2-2

CDR3 protein: CSVALRSGGPTDTQYF
CDR3 DNA: TGCAGCGTTGCCCTTAGGAGCGGGGGGCCCACAGATACGCAGTATTTT
D gene: TRBD2
V gene: TRBV29-1
clone size: -
J gene: TRBJ2-3

CDR3 protein: CSVSPPGLALAHTQYF
CDR3 DNA: TGCAGCGTTTCACCTCCGGGACTAGCGTTGGCTCATACGCAGTATTTT
D gene: TRBD2
V gene: TRBV29-1
clone size: -
J gene: TRBJ2-3

CDR3 protein: CASQRGSSYEQYF
CDR3 DNA: TGTGCCAGCCAGAGGGGCAGCTCCTACGAGCAGTACTTC
D gene: -
V gene: TRBV5-4
clone size: -
J gene: TRBJ2-7

CDR3 protein: CASSLIDRGNSPLHF
CDR3 DNA: TGTGCCAGCAGCTTAATTGACAGGGGTAATTCACCCCTCCACTTT
D gene: TRBD1
V gene: TRBV11-2
clone size: -
J gene: TRBJ1-6

CDR3 protein: CAWSDTRNQPQHF
CDR3 DNA: TGTGCCTGGAGTGACACTCGTAATCAGCCCCAGCATTTT
D gene: -
V gene: TRBV30
clone size: -
J gene: TRBJ1-5

CDR3 protein: CAWSVRYENTEAFF
CDR3 DNA: TGTGCCTGGAGTGTCCGATATGAGAACACTGAAGCTTTCTTT
D gene: -
V gene: TRBV30
clone size: few
J gene: TRBJ1-1

CDR3 protein: CASSEQGLTDTQYF
CDR3 DNA: TGTGCCAGCAGCGAACAGGGGCTGACAGATACGCAGTATTTT
D gene: TRBD1
V gene: TRBV2
clone size: few
J gene: TRBJ2-3

CDR3 protein: CAISLKVQAYEQYF
CDR3 DNA: TGTGCCATCAGCCTTAAAGTACAGGCATACGAGCAGTACTTC
D gene: -
V gene: TRBV10-3
clone size: -
J gene: TRBJ2-7

CDR3 protein: CASSNRKGQEETQYF
CDR3 DNA: TGTGCCAGCAGCAACCGAAAAGGACAGGAAGAGACCCAGTACTTC
D gene: TRBD1
V gene: TRBV7-2
clone size: -
J gene: TRBJ2-5

CDR3 protein: CSVEDRAARETQYF
CDR3 DNA: TGCAGCGTTGAAGATCGGGCCGCGAGGGAGACCCAGTACTTC
D gene: -
V gene: TRBV29-1
clone size: -
J gene: TRBJ2-5

CDR3 protein: CASSPTVQGTLGNTEAFF
CDR3 DNA: TGCGCCAGCAGCCCGACTGTGCAGGGTACACTAGGGAACACTGAAGCTTTCTTT
D gene: -
V gene: TRBV4-3
clone size: -
J gene: TRBJ1-1

CDR3 protein: CASSTAITNSPLHF
CDR3 DNA: TGTGCCAGCAGCACAGCCATAACGAATTCACCCCTCCACTTT
D gene: -
V gene: TRBV5-4
clone size: -
J gene: TRBJ1-6

CDR3 protein: CASSHGTSYEQYF
CDR3 DNA: TGTGCCAGCAGCCACGGTACCTCCTACGAGCAGTACTTC
D gene: -
V gene: TRBV11-2
clone size: few
J gene: TRBJ2-7

CDR3 protein: CAGSYEQYF
CDR3 DNA: TGTGCCGGGTCCTACGAGCAGTACTTC
D gene: -
V gene: TRBV28
clone size: -
J gene: TRBJ2-7

CDR3 protein: CASSLRAKRGPQFF
CDR3 DNA: TGTGCCAGCAGCTTAAGGGCAAAACGTGGACCGCAGTTCTTC
D gene: -
V gene: TRBV7-9
clone size: few
J gene: TRBJ2-1

CDR3 protein: CAWSLGTSTDTQYF
CDR3 DNA: TGTGCCTGGAGTCTAGGGACTAGCACAGATACGCAGTATTTT
D gene: -
V gene: TRBV30
clone size: -
J gene: TRBJ2-3

CDR3 protein: CASRPFSHGESSYNSPLHF
CDR3 DNA: TGTGCCAGCAGACCTTTTAGCCACGGAGAGAGCTCCTATAATTCACCCCTCCACTTT
D gene: -
V gene: TRBV2
clone size: -
J gene: TRBJ1-6

CDR3 protein: CASSLGHRTDTQYF
CDR3 DNA: TGTGCCAGCAGCTTAGGCCACCGCACAGATACGCAGTATTTT
D gene: -
V gene: TRBV7-2
clone size: -
J gene: TRBJ2-3

CDR3 protein: CASSLYGATEAFF
CDR3 DNA: TGTGCCAGCAGTTTATATGGGGCCACTGAAGCTTTCTTT
D gene: -
V gene: TRBV27
clone size: -
J gene: TRBJ1-1

CDR3 protein: CASRTRSSPQYF
CDR3 DNA: TGTGCCAGCAGAACCCGGTCTTCCCCGCAGTATTTT
D gene: -
V gene: TRBV2
clone size: -
J gene: TRBJ2-3

CDR3 protein: CAWSVIPDTQYF
CDR3 DNA: TGTGCCTGGAGTGTCATCCCAGATACGCAGTATTTT
D gene: -
V gene: TRBV30
clone size: -
J gene: TRBJ2-3

CDR3 protein: CAWSVTGPGPGYGYTF
CDR3 DNA: TGTGCCTGGAGTGTCACGGGACCAGGGCCGGGCTATGGCTACACCTTC
D gene: -
V gene: TRBV30
clone size: once
J gene: TRBJ1-2

CDR3 protein: CASSLESSIGTEQFF
CDR3 DNA: TGTGCTAGCAGCTTAGAATCGAGTATAGGGACTGAGCAGTTCTTC
D gene: -
V gene: TRBV7-7
clone size: -
J gene: TRBJ2-1

CDR3 protein: CSAADRDNTGELFF
CDR3 DNA: TGCAGCGCCGCAGACAGGGACAACACCGGGGAGCTGTTTTTT
D gene: TRBD1
V gene: TRBV29-1
clone size: -
J gene: TRBJ2-2

CDR3 protein: CSVAAGGNQPQHF
CDR3 DNA: TGCAGCGTTGCCGCTGGTGGCAATCAGCCCCAGCATTTT
D gene: -
V gene: TRBV29-1
clone size: -
J gene: TRBJ1-5